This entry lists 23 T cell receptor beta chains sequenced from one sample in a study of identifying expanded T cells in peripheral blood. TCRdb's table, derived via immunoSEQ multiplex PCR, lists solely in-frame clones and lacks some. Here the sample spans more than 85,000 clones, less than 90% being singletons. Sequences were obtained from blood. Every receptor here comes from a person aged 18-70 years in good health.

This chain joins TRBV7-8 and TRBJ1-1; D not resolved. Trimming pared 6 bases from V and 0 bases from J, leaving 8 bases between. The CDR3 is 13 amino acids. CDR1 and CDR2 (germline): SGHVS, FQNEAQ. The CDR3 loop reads CASSKGLNTEAFF. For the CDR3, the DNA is TGTGCCAGCAGTAAAGGGTTGAACACTGAAGCTTTCTTT. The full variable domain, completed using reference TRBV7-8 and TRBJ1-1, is GAGVSQSPRYKVAKRGQDVALRCDPISGHVSLFWYQQALGQGPEFLTYFQNEAQLDKSGLPSDRFFAERPEGSVSTLKIQRTQQEDSAVYLCASSKGLNTEAFFGQGTRLTVV.

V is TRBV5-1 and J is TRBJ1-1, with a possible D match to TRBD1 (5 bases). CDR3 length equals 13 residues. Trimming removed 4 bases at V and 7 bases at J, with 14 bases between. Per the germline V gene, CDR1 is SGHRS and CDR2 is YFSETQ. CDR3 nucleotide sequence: TGCGCCAGCAGCATGGGACCCGAGGGTGAAGCTTTCTTT. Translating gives CASSMGPEGEAFF.

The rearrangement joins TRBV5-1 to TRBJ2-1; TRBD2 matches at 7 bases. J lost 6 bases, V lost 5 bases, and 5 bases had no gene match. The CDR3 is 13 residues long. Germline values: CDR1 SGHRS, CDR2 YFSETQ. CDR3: CASSAGVGNEQFF. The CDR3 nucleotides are TGCGCCAGCAGTGCGGGAGTCGGCAATGAGCAGTTCTTC.

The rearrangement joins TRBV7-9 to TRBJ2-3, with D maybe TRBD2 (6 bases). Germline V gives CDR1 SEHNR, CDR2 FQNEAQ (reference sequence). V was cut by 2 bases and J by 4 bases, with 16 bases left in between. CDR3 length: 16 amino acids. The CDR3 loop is CASSLSVGRGADTQYF. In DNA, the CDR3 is TGTGCCAGCAGCTTATCTGTCGGGAGAGGCGCAGATACGCAGTATTTT. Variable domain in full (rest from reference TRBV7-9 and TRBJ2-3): DTGVSQNPRHKITKRGQNVTFRCDPISEHNRLYWYRQTLGQGPEFLTYFQNEAQLEKSRLLSDRFSAERPKGSFSTLEIQRTEQGDSAMYLCASSLSVGRGADTQYFGPGTRLTVL.

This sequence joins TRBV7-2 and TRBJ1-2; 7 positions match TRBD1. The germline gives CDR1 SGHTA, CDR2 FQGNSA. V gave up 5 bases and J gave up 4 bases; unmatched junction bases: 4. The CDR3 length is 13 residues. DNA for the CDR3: TGTGCCAGCAGCCAGGGGGAAGGCTATGGCTACACCTTC. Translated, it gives CASSQGEGYGYTF.

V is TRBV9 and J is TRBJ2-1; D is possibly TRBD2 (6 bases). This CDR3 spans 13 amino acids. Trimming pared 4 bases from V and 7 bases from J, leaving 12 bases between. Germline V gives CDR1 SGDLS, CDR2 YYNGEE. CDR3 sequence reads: CASSPGLLNEQFF. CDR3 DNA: TGTGCCAGCAGCCCGGGACTCCTTAATGAGCAGTTCTTC.

The CDR3 region has the DNA TGTGCCACCAGCTTACCGGGACAGGGGGCGGGGAACGAGCAGTACTTC. Amino acids: CATSLPGQGAGNEQYF. The V gene is TRBV15, the J gene TRBJ2-7; TRBD1 matches 12 bases. This CDR3 comprises 16 residues. V shed 5 bases and J 5 bases; nucleotides not matched to a gene: 10. Germline V gene lookup returns CDR1 LNHNV and CDR2 YYDKDF (reference sequence).

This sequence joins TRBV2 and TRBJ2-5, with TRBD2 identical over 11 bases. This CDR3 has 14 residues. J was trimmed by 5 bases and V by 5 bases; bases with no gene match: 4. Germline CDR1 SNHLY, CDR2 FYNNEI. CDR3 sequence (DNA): TGTGCCAGCAGTTTAGCGGGAGGGCGGGAGACCCAGTACTTC. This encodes CASSLAGGRETQYF.

This CDR3 is CASRAGQGSYEQYF. CDR3 DNA: TGTGCCAGCAGGGCGGGACAGGGCTCCTACGAGCAGTACTTC. The V gene is TRBV28, the J gene TRBJ2-7; TRBD1 agrees at 9 bases. CDR1 and CDR2 from the germline V gene are MDHEN and SYDVKM. Trimming removed 6 bases from V and 0 bases from J; junction bases left unmatched: 3. The CDR3 has 14 residues.

The CDR3 DNA reads TGTGCCACCAGCAGAGAGGAGGGGAAGAGCTCCTACGAGCAGTACTTC. It is translated as CATSREEGKSSYEQYF. The genes are TRBV15 and TRBJ2-7, with a possible D match to TRBD2 (6 bases). CDR1 LNHNV and CDR2 YYDKDF come from the germline V gene (reference sequence). V dropped 0 bases and J dropped 0 bases, with 12 bases sitting between them. This CDR3 comprises 16 residues.

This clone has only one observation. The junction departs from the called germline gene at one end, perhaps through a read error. CDR3 nucleotides: TGTGCCAGCTCAACAGCAGCGAACACCGGGGAGCAGTTTTTT. Amino acid sequence: CASSTAANTGEQFF. The rearrangement links TRBV18 to TRBJ2-2; D may be TRBD2 (5 bases). The CDR3 extends over 14 amino acids. In germline, CDR1 is KGHSH, CDR2 LQKENI.

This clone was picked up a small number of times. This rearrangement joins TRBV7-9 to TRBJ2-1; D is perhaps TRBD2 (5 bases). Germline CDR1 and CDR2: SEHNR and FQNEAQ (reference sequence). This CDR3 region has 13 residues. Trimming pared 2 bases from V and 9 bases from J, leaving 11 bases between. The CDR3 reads CASSLTYEGEQFF. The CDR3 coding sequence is TGTGCCAGCAGCTTAACTTATGAGGGTGAGCAGTTCTTC.

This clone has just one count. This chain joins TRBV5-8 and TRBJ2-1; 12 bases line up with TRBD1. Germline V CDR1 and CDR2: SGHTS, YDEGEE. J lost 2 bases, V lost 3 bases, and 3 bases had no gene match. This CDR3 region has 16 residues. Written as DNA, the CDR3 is TGTGCCAGCAGCTGGGGGACAGGGGGCACCTACAATGAGCAGTTCTTC. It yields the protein CASSWGTGGTYNEQFF.

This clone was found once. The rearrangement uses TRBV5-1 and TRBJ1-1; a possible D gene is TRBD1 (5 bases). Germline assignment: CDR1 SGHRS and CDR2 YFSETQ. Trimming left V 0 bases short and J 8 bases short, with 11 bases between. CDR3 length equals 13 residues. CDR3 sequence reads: CASSLAIDREAFF. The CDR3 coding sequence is TGCGCCAGCAGCTTGGCCATCGACAGAGAAGCTTTCTTT. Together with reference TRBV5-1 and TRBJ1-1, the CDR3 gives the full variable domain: KAGVTQTPRYLIKTRGQQVTLSCSPISGHRSVSWYQQTPGQGLQFLFEYFSETQRNKGNFPGRFSGRQFSNSRSEMNVSTLELGDSALYLCASSLAIDREAFFGQGTRLTVV.

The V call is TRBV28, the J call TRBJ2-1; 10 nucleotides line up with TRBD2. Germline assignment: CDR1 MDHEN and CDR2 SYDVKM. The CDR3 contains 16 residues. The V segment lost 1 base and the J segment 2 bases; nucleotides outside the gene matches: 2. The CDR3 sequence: CASSLFGLAAYNEQFF. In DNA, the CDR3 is TGTGCCAGCAGTTTATTTGGACTAGCGGCCTACAATGAGCAGTTCTTC.

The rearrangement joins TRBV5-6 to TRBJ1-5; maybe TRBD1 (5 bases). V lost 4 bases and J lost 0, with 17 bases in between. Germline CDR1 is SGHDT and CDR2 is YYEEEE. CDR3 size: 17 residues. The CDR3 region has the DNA TGTGCCAGCAGCCCCGGCGGGGGGGGATATAGCAATCAGCCCCAGCATTTT. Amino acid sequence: CASSPGGGGYSNQPQHF.

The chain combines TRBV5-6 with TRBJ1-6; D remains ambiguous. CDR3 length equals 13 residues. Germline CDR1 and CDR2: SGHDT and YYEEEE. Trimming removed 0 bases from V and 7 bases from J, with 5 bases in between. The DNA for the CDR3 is TGTGCCAGCAGCTTGGGGATAAATTCACCCCTCCACTTT. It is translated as CASSLGINSPLHF.

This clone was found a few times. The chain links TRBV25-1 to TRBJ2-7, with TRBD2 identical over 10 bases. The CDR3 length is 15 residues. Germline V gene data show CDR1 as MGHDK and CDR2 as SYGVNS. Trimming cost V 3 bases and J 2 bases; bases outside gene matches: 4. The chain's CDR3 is CASSDDSGGAYEQYF. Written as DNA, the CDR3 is TGTGCCAGCAGTGACGACAGCGGGGGGGCCTACGAGCAGTACTTC.

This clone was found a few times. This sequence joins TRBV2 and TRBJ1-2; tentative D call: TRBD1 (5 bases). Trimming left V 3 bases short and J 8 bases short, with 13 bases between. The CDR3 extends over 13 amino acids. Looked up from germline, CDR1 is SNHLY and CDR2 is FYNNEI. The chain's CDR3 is CASSEWGTNGYTF. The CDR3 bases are TGTGCCAGCAGTGAGTGGGGGACGAACGGCTACACCTTC. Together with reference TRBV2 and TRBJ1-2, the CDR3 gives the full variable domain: EPEVTQTPSHQVTQMGQEVILRCVPISNHLYFYWYRQILGQKVEFLVSFYNNEISEKSEIFDDQFSVERPDGSNFTLKIRSTKLEDSAMYFCASSEWGTNGYTFGSGTRLTVV.

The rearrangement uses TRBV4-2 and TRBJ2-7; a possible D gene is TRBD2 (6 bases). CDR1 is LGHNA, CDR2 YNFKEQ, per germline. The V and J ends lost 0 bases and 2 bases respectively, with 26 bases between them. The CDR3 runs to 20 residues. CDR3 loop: CASSQDKVSPSSARTYEQYF. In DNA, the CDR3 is TGTGCCAGCAGCCAAGATAAAGTTTCCCCTTCTAGCGCGAGGACCTACGAGCAGTACTTC.

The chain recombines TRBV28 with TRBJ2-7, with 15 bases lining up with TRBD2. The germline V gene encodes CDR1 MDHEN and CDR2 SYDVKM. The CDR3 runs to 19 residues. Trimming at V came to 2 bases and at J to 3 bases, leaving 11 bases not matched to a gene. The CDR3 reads CASSLPLGLAGGPNYEQYF. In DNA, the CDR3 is TGTGCCAGCAGTTTACCCCTAGGACTAGCGGGAGGGCCTAACTACGAGCAGTACTTC. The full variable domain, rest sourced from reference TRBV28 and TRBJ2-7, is DVKVTQSSRYLVKRTGEKVFLECVQDMDHENMFWYRQDPGLGLRLIYFSYDVKMKEKGDIPEGYSVSREKKERFSLILESASTNQTSMYLCASSLPLGLAGGPNYEQYFGPGTRLTVT.

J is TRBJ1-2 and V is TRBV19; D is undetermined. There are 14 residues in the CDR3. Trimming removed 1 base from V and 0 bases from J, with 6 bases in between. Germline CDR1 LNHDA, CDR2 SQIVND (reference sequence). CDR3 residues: CASSIGLPNYGYTF. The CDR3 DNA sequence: TGTGCCAGTAGTATAGGACTACCTAACTATGGCTACACCTTC.

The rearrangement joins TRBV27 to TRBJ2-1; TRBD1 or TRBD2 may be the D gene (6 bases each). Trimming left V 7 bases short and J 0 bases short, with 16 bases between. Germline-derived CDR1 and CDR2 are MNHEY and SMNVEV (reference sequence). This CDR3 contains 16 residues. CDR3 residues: CASMGGRGSSYNEQFF. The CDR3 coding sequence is TGTGCCAGCATGGGGGGCAGGGGAAGCTCCTACAATGAGCAGTTCTTC.